The 15 T cell receptor beta chains below all came from one sample that was sequenced in a study of T-cell reconstitution after alpha-beta-depleted transplantation in children. Unique molecular identifiers were incorporated when the TCRbeta library was constructed. TCRdb re-called the PCR reads with MiXCR, one entry per CDR3 protein. This sample has approximately 1,000,000 distinct CDR3 sequences, with roughly 29% found just once. Sequences were derived from PBMCs, mostly from graft donor cells, sampled 360 days after TCRalphabeta/CD19-depleted stem cell transplant. These receptors came from a boy under two years old who had a stem cell transplant for SCID, so the T cells may come from the graft donor.

The chain employs TRBV5-1 and TRBJ2-7; 7 bases line up with TRBD1. V was clipped by 4 bases and J by 2 bases; unmatched bases: 12. Germline V gene sequence: CDR1 SGHRS, CDR2 YFSETQ. The CDR3 runs 16 residues. CDR3 loop: CASSPPFTGDPYEQYF. Written as DNA, the CDR3 is TGCGCCAGCAGCCCGCCTTTCACAGGGGATCCCTACGAGCAGTACTTC.

A few counts support this clonotype. The chain is built from TRBV24-1 and TRBJ1-1; 7 nucleotides agree with TRBD1. The CDR3 extends over 13 amino acids. Per the germline V gene, CDR1 is KGHDR and CDR2 is SFDVKD. V lost 8 bases and J lost 6; bases outside the gene matches: 8. CDR3 protein: CATNQRQGAEAFF. The CDR3 nucleotides are TGTGCCACCAATCAAAGACAGGGCGCTGAAGCTTTCTTT.

This chain links TRBV27 with TRBJ1-1; 8 nucleotides agree with TRBD1. There are 16 residues in the CDR3. With 4 bases clipped from V and 0 bases from J, the junction kept 7 bases outside the gene matches. Germline CDR1 MNHEY, CDR2 SMNVEV (reference sequence). The CDR3 DNA follows: TGTGCCAGCAGTTACAGGGGGGGTTTCATGAACACTGAAGCTTTCTTT. As protein: CASSYRGGFMNTEAFF.

V usage is TRBV2 and J usage is TRBJ2-7; D may correspond to TRBD1 or TRBD2 (6 bases each). The CDR3 runs to 15 residues. The V end was cut by 3 bases, the J end by 2 bases, with 14 bases between. Per the germline V gene, CDR1 is SNHLY and CDR2 is FYNNEI. Here the CDR3 DNA reads TGTGCCAGCAGTGAGGATTGGGGGGCCCCCTACGAGCAGTACTTC. Translating it yields CASSEDWGAPYEQYF.

This chain connects TRBV5-5 to TRBJ2-3; 9 bases map to TRBD1. CDR1 is SGHKS and CDR2 is YYEKEE in the germline V gene (reference sequence). The CDR3 runs to 16 residues. Trimming cost V 4 bases and J 3 bases; bases outside gene matches: 9. CDR3: CASSNGQGLPTDTQYF. The CDR3, as DNA: TGTGCCAGCAGCAACGGACAGGGGTTACCGACAGATACGCAGTATTTT.

V is TRBV7-3 and J is TRBJ2-2; a weak D match, TRBD2 (5 bases). V was shortened by 5 bases and J by 8 bases, with 21 bases between the two germline ends. This CDR3 region has 16 residues. Germline V lookup: CDR1 SGHTA, CDR2 FQGTGA. CDR3 region: CASSLRPSRGVGELFF. CDR3 sequence (DNA): TGTGCCAGCAGCCTCCGGCCGTCACGGGGAGTGGGGGAGCTGTTTTTT.

The gene calls are TRBV10-3 and TRBJ2-1, with a possible D match to TRBD1 (7 bases). The CDR3 totals 15 residues. V was pared by 4 bases and J by 2 bases, with 12 bases between. Germline CDR1 ENHRY, CDR2 SYGVKD. In DNA form, the CDR3 reads TGTGCCATCAGTGGGGCGGGACAGACCTACAATGAGCAGTTCTTC. This gives the protein CAISGAGQTYNEQFF.

This clonotype was observed a single time. The V and J genes are TRBV3-1 and TRBJ2-5; D is possibly TRBD2 (6 bases). This CDR3 is 16 amino acids long. V was trimmed by 0 bases and J by 3 bases, leaving 14 bases between them. The germline CDR1 and CDR2 sequences are LGHDT and YNNKEL (reference sequence). The CDR3 loop reads CASSQDNLLAEETQYF. DNA for the CDR3: TGTGCCAGCAGCCAAGATAACTTGTTAGCGGAAGAGACCCAGTACTTC.

This clonotype came up a few times. The gene calls are TRBV3-1 and TRBJ2-5; TRBD2 matches at 8 bases. CDR1 and CDR2 (germline): LGHDT, YNNKEL (reference sequence). V was clipped by 0 bases and J by 2 bases; unmatched bases: 8. This CDR3 comprises 17 residues. CDR3 residues: CASSQDPSGWEQETQYF. CDR3 nucleotides: TGTGCCAGCAGCCAAGATCCTAGCGGGTGGGAGCAAGAGACCCAGTACTTC.

The chain carries TRBV9 and TRBJ2-7; TRBD1 matches at 9 bases. The CDR3 is 15 residues long. The V gene's germline CDR1 is SGDLS and CDR2 YYNGEE. V lost 1 base and J lost 6; bases outside the gene matches: 8. CDR3 amino acids: CASSVSGTGPREQYF. CDR3 nucleotides: TGTGCCAGCAGCGTATCCGGGACAGGGCCGCGCGAGCAGTACTTC.

The chain links TRBV7-2 to TRBJ2-3; TRBD2 agrees at 8 bases. V lost 5 bases to trimming and J lost 2 bases; unmatched junction nucleotides: 9. The CDR3 has 16 amino acids. Germline V lookup: CDR1 SGHTA, CDR2 FQGNSA. CDR3 sequence: CASSPRGGPPTDTQYF. The CDR3 coding sequence is TGTGCCAGCAGCCCCCGGGGGGGGCCCCCCACAGATACGCAGTATTTT. The whole variable domain, remainder taken from reference TRBV7-2 and TRBJ2-3, is GAGVSQSPSNKVTEKGKDVELRCDPISGHTALYWYRQSLGQGLEFLIYFQGNSAPDKSGLPSDRFSAERTGGSVSTLTIQRTQQEDSAVYLCASSPRGGPPTDTQYFGPGTRLTVL.

Written as DNA, the CDR3 is TGTGCCAGCAGTTTGTCGACTGACTACGAGCAGTACTTC. Residues: CASSLSTDYEQYF. The chain joins TRBV12-3 or TRBV12-4 to TRBJ2-7; D unclear. The CDR3 totals 13 residues. Trimming shortened V by 3 bases and J by 3 bases, and 9 bases separated the two germline ends.

This clonotype was detected a few times. This sequence joins TRBV25-1 and TRBJ1-5; the match to TRBD1 covers 8 bases. The length of the CDR3 is 14 residues. The germline V gene encodes CDR1 MGHDK and CDR2 SYGVNS. V was pared by 8 bases and J by 2 bases, with 5 bases of the junction left unmatched. The chain's CDR3 is CASGDRGRNQPQHF. The CDR3 DNA sequence: TGTGCCAGCGGCGACAGGGGACGCAATCAGCCCCAGCATTTT.

V gene TRBV10-3 combines with J gene TRBJ2-1; 8 positions match TRBD2. The germline CDR1 and CDR2 sequences are ENHRY and SYGVKD. V gave up 0 bases and J gave up 6 bases; unmatched junction bases: 7. CDR3 size: 16 residues. CDR3 loop: CAISESGTRVGNEQFF. For the CDR3, the DNA is TGTGCCATCAGTGAGTCGGGGACTAGAGTCGGCAATGAGCAGTTCTTC.

This clonotype was observed a few times. This chain uses TRBV20-1 with TRBJ1-1, with a tentative D call TRBD1 (5 bases). V lost 1 base, J lost 2 bases, and 11 bases lay in between. The CDR3 loop spans 14 amino acids. Germline values: CDR1 DFQATT, CDR2 SNEGSKA (reference sequence). The CDR3 loop reads CSARGGGVNTEAFF. The CDR3 nucleotides are TGCAGTGCTAGAGGTGGGGGGGTCAACACTGAAGCTTTCTTT.